The next 15 T cell receptor beta chains were all read from a single sample in a study of control samples from healthy donors and cancer patients. Some clones are missing from TCRdb's copy, which holds only in-frame ones; the method was immunoSEQ multiplex PCR. The table records approximately 100,000 clones, approximately 90% of them present only once. The sequenced material came from blood. Receptors originate from a human donor in good health. The donor label of this sample is uncertain.

This chain connects TRBV29-1 to TRBJ1-2, with 8 bases matching TRBD1. With V trimmed by 4 bases and J by 4 bases, 14 bases remained unmatched. CDR3 size: 16 residues. CDR1 is SQVTM, CDR2 ANQGSEA, per germline. CDR3 residues: CSVGATTGVVSYGYTF. For the CDR3, the DNA is TGCAGCGTTGGTGCTACGACAGGGGTAGTTTCCTATGGCTACACCTTC.

V gene TRBV5-4 combines with J gene TRBJ1-1; D possibly corresponds to TRBD1 (5 bases). The germline V gene has CDR1 SGHNT and CDR2 YYREEE (reference sequence). Trimming pared 4 bases from V and 1 base from J, leaving 14 bases between. This CDR3 is 15 amino acids long. The CDR3 DNA reads as TGTGCCAGCAGCAATGGGTGGCAGGGGAACACTGAAGCTTTCTTT. It is translated as CASSNGWQGNTEAFF. The full variable domain, its missing parts supplied by reference TRBV5-4 and TRBJ1-1, is ETGVTQSPTHLIKTRGQQVTLRCSSQSGHNTVSWYQQALGQGPQFIFQYYREEENGRGNFPPRFSGLQFPNYSSELNVNALELDDSALYLCASSNGWQGNTEAFFGQGTRLTVV.

The chain couples TRBV24-1 to TRBJ2-2; D is undetermined. The germline CDR1 and CDR2 sequences are KGHDR and SFDVKD. This CDR3 is built from 13 residues. Deletions cut 4 bases from V and 5 bases from J, with 7 bases between. CDR3: CATSERATGELFF. In nucleotides, the CDR3 is TGTGCCACCAGTGAACGGGCGACCGGGGAGCTGTTTTTT.

The gene calls are TRBV10-3 and TRBJ2-2; D is ambiguous. CDR1 and CDR2 (germline): ENHRY, SYGVKD. The V and J ends lost 4 bases and 2 bases respectively, with 5 bases between them. The CDR3 is 13 residues long. In nucleotides, the CDR3 is TGTGCCATCAGTGGGCAAAACACCGGGGAGCTGTTTTTT. This translates into CAISGQNTGELFF.

V usage is TRBV10-2 and J usage is TRBJ1-6, with no clear D. Germline V gives CDR1 WSHSY, CDR2 SAAADI. CDR3 length equals 16 residues. The V gene lost 4 bases and the J gene lost 6 bases, with 16 bases spanning the gap. The DNA for the CDR3 is TGCGCCAGCAGTGCCCTCGAAGGATTCATTAATTCACCCCTCCACTTT. Its translation is CASSALEGFINSPLHF.

The rearrangement joins TRBV28 to TRBJ2-7; no clear D gene. The germline V gene encodes CDR1 MDHEN and CDR2 SYDVKM. The CDR3 has 13 residues. V lost 2 bases to trimming and J lost 3 bases, with 8 bases between them. In nucleotides, the CDR3 is TGTGCCAGCAGTTTAGGCAGACACTACGAGCAGTACTTC. This translates into CASSLGRHYEQYF. The full variable domain, its missing parts supplied by reference TRBV28 and TRBJ2-7, is DVKVTQSSRYLVKRTGEKVFLECVQDMDHENMFWYRQDPGLGLRLIYFSYDVKMKEKGDIPEGYSVSREKKERFSLILESASTNQTSMYLCASSLGRHYEQYFGPGTRLTVT.

This chain uses TRBV18 with TRBJ2-3; 14 bases align to TRBD2. This CDR3 contains 16 residues. V shed 5 bases, J shed 7 bases, and the junction held 8 bases outside the gene matches. CDR1 and CDR2 (germline): KGHSH, LQKENI. The CDR3 loop is CASSSDGLAGGYTQYF. CDR3 in DNA: TGTGCCAGCTCATCCGACGGACTAGCGGGGGGATATACGCAGTATTTT.

The genes are TRBV6-1 and TRBJ1-1; D gene unclear. The CDR3 sequence is 15 residues long. Germline V gene lookup returns CDR1 MNHNS and CDR2 SASEGT. V was trimmed by 3 bases and J by 0 bases, leaving 11 bases between them. CDR3 nucleotide sequence: TGTGCCAGCAGTGATAACAGTGGAATGAACACTGAAGCTTTCTTT. Translating gives CASSDNSGMNTEAFF.

This chain joins TRBV7-8 and TRBJ2-3, with TRBD2 matching over 14 bases. Germline V gene sequence: CDR1 SGHVS, CDR2 FQNEAQ. The CDR3 sequence is 17 residues long. Trimming took 5 bases from V and 3 from J; bases not matched to a gene: 7. The CDR3 sequence: CASSLRTSGGLTDTQYF. Here the CDR3 DNA reads TGTGCCAGCAGCCTCCGGACTAGCGGGGGGTTAACAGATACGCAGTATTTT.

The rearrangement joins TRBV21-1 to TRBJ1-5. TRBV21-1 is a pseudogene segment. The CDR3 is made up of 18 amino acids. CDR3: CASSKGGPHHGTNQPQHF. The CDR3, as DNA: TGTGCCAGCAGCAAGGGGGGCCCGCACCACGGAACGAATCAGCCCCAGCATTTT.

This chain connects TRBV28 to TRBJ1-5, with 7 positions matching TRBD1. Trimming took 6 bases from V and 3 from J; bases not matched to a gene: 11. Germline values: CDR1 MDHEN, CDR2 SYDVKM. This CDR3 is 16 amino acids long. CDR3 protein: CASRLPTTGFNQPQHF. The CDR3 region has the DNA TGTGCCAGCAGGCTCCCGACGACAGGGTTCAATCAGCCCCAGCATTTT.

V and J are TRBV2 and TRBJ2-7, with D unresolved. Germline V gives CDR1 SNHLY, CDR2 FYNNEI. V shed 7 bases and J shed 3 bases, with 10 bases lying between them. This CDR3 has 12 amino acids. The CDR3 region is CASKSAYYEQYF. CDR3 bases: TGTGCCAGCAAATCAGCGTACTACGAGCAGTACTTC.

The chain employs TRBV18 and TRBJ1-6, with D uncertain. V lost 3 bases and J 0 bases, leaving 9 bases between the germline ends. In germline, CDR1 is KGHSH, CDR2 LQKENI. The CDR3 loop spans 16 amino acids. The CDR3 nucleotides are TGTGCCAGCTCACCTGGACGGAACTCCTATAATTCACCCCTCCACTTT. This gives the protein CASSPGRNSYNSPLHF.

This chain uses TRBV5-1 with TRBJ1-1, with D unclear. The CDR3 is made up of 14 amino acids. In germline, CDR1 is SGHRS, CDR2 YFSETQ. V gave up 7 bases and J gave up 8 bases, with 21 bases separating them. CDR3 in amino acids: CASRVRLGSKEAFF. The DNA for the CDR3 is TGCGCCAGCCGGGTTAGACTGGGGTCAAAAGAAGCTTTCTTT. Using reference TRBV5-1 and TRBJ1-1 for the parts outside the CDR3, the full variable domain is KAGVTQTPRYLIKTRGQQVTLSCSPISGHRSVSWYQQTPGQGLQFLFEYFSETQRNKGNFPGRFSGRQFSNSRSEMNVSTLELGDSALYLCASRVRLGSKEAFFGQGTRLTVV.

In its sample, this clone ranks as medium-sized. The chain has TRBV24-1 and TRBJ1-2, with no clear D. CDR3 size: 14 residues. Germline CDR1 KGHDR, CDR2 SFDVKD. Trimming took off 3 bases at V and 6 bases at J, with 13 bases between the two ends. The CDR3 loop reads CATSDADVVNGYTF. The CDR3 DNA reads as TGTGCCACCAGTGATGCGGACGTGGTGAATGGCTACACCTTC.